This passage covers 30 T cell receptor beta chains from one sample sequenced in a study of STAT5B mutations in CD4+ large granular lymphocyte leukemia. The method was immunoSEQ multiplex PCR; TCRdb's version includes in-frame clones alone and lacks a portion of them. This repertoire shows tens of thousands of clones, about 70% found once; its top ten account for approximately 1.4%. Material: CD4+ T cells from blood buffy coats. These TCRs come from a human donor in good health.

This chain connects TRBV10-2 to TRBJ2-5; 8 bases align to TRBD2. The CDR3 is 15 residues long. Germline V CDR1 and CDR2: WSHSY, SAAADI. V was pared by 4 bases and J by 5 bases, with 9 bases of the junction left unmatched. The DNA of the CDR3 is TGCGCCAGCAGTGGGTCGGGGACTAGTAGGGAGACCCAGTACTTC. Translating gives CASSGSGTSRETQYF.

The chain carries TRBV19 and TRBJ2-7; a possible D gene is TRBD1 (5 bases). The CDR3 totals 11 residues. V was cut by 5 bases and J by 5 bases, with 7 bases left in between. CDR1 and CDR2 from the germline V gene are LNHDA and SQIVND (reference sequence). The CDR3 protein is CASSFRDEQYF. CDR3 in DNA: TGTGCCAGTAGTTTCAGGGACGAGCAGTACTTC.

V usage is TRBV6-5 and J usage is TRBJ2-1; D is undetermined. Germline V gene sequence: CDR1 MNHEY, CDR2 SVGAGI. The length of the CDR3 is 12 residues. V gave up 6 bases and J gave up 5 bases, with 8 bases separating them. Written as DNA, the CDR3 is TGTGCCAGCAGAAGACGGGACAATGAGCAGTTCTTC. Its protein is CASRRRDNEQFF.

A remark on this clone: The junction does not match germline at one end; this may be a read error. The rearrangement uses TRBV7-7 and TRBJ1-4; the match to TRBD1 covers 7 bases. The CDR3 totals 15 residues. CDR1 SSHAT and CDR2 FNYEAQ come from the germline V gene (reference sequence). The CDR3 spells CASSPSTGPNEKLFF. CDR3 nucleotides: TGTGCTAGCAGCCCATCGACAGGGCCGAATGAAAAACTGTTTTTT.

The chain joins TRBV19 to TRBJ1-5; maybe TRBD1 (5 bases). CDR3 length equals 15 residues. In germline, CDR1 is LNHDA, CDR2 SQIVND (reference sequence). The germline V and J ends were trimmed by 4 bases and 0 bases, with 10 bases remaining between them. The CDR3 DNA sequence: TGTGCCAGTAGTACCGGGGGTTATAGCAATCAGCCCCAGCATTTT. It specifies CASSTGGYSNQPQHF.

The rearrangement joins TRBV21-1 to TRBJ2-1; whether TRBD2, the table's D call, matches the DNA was not checked. TRBV21-1 represents a pseudogene. The CDR3 runs to 13 residues. The CDR3 spells CASDGRPRDEQFF. As DNA, the CDR3 is TGTGCCAGTGATGGACGGCCGCGGGATGAGCAGTTCTTC.

This sequence joins TRBV5-1 and TRBJ2-2, with TRBD2 matching 10 bases. V shed 4 bases, J shed 0 bases, and the junction held 6 bases outside the gene matches. Germline V lookup: CDR1 SGHRS, CDR2 YFSETQ. This CDR3 is 17 amino acids long. The CDR3 DNA sequence: TGCGCCAGCAGCCCTCTAGCGGGGGCGACGAACACCGGGGAGCTGTTTTTT. Its protein product is CASSPLAGATNTGELFF.

This clone was seen more than once but under ten times. The chain uses TRBV27 and TRBJ1-2; TRBD1 matches at 7 bases. Germline V gene data show CDR1 as MNHEY and CDR2 as SMNVEV (reference sequence). The CDR3 has 15 residues. Trimming cost V 3 bases and J 2 bases; bases outside gene matches: 6. The CDR3 bases are TGTGCCAGCAGTTTTGGGGACAGAATGAACTATGGCTACACCTTC. Its protein product is CASSFGDRMNYGYTF.

The chain's CDR3 is CASSLEGSNTGELFF. In DNA form, the CDR3 reads TGCGCCAGCAGCTTGGAGGGTTCGAACACCGGGGAGCTGTTTTTT. The rearrangement joins TRBV5-1 to TRBJ2-2; D is ambiguous. V was shortened by 0 bases and J by 0 bases, with 6 bases between the two germline ends. The germline gives CDR1 SGHRS, CDR2 YFSETQ. The CDR3 has 15 amino acids.

The chain links TRBV5-5 to TRBJ2-2; D ambiguous. Germline CDR1 and CDR2: SGHKS and YYEKEE (reference sequence). The CDR3 length is 14 residues. Trimming shortened V by 0 bases and J by 4 bases, and 7 bases separated the two germline ends. The CDR3 coding sequence is TGTGCCAGCAGCTTGGGACATTCCACCGGGGAGCTGTTTTTT. Its protein is CASSLGHSTGELFF.

This clone was counted a few times. The chain joins TRBV7-8 to TRBJ2-3, with 11 positions matching TRBD2. V lost 3 bases and J lost 0; bases outside the gene matches: 8. The germline CDR1 and CDR2 sequences are SGHVS and FQNEAQ. CDR3 length: 18 residues. In DNA form, the CDR3 reads TGTGCCAGCAGCTTGGCGAAGCTAGCGGGGGGAAGCACAGATACGCAGTATTTT. The encoded protein is CASSLAKLAGGSTDTQYF.

This clone was seen a few times. DNA for the CDR3: TGTGCCTGGAGGGACGGCCATAATGAAAAACTGTTTTTT. It encodes CAWRDGHNEKLFF. The chain joins TRBV30 to TRBJ1-4; D is ambiguous. The CDR3 spans 13 residues. The ends were cut back, 3 bases at V and 4 bases at J, with 9 bases in the middle. Germline loops: CDR1 GTSNPN, CDR2 SVGIG (reference sequence).

There are a few counts of this clone. This chain connects TRBV14 to TRBJ1-1, with D possibly being TRBD1 (6 bases). V was clipped by 0 bases and J by 5 bases, with 16 bases between them. CDR1 is SGHDN, CDR2 FVKESK, per germline. This CDR3 is 16 amino acids long. The CDR3 DNA is TGTGCCAGCAGCCAAGATCGGGGGGGGCGCGGAACTGAAGCTTTCTTT. Translated: CASSQDRGGRGTEAFF.

This clone was picked up one time. The chain recombines TRBV7-2 with TRBJ2-3; 12 nucleotides match TRBD2. The CDR3 is 18 residues long. Germline CDR1 is SGHTA and CDR2 is FQGNSA. V was pared by 2 bases and J by 6 bases, with 12 bases of the junction left unmatched. For the CDR3, the DNA is TGTGCCAGCAGCTTAAATTCCCTAGCGGGGGGGCAAGGCGATACGCAGTATTTT. It codes for CASSLNSLAGGQGDTQYF.

The gene calls are TRBV6-6 and TRBJ2-7, with 7 bases lining up with TRBD1. This CDR3 is built from 16 residues. Per the germline V gene, CDR1 is MNHNY and CDR2 is SVGAGI (reference sequence). The V and J ends lost 0 bases and 2 bases, in that order; junction bases with no gene match: 7. This CDR3 is CASSYSRTGDTYEQYV. Here the CDR3 DNA reads TGTGCCAGCAGTTACTCGCGGACAGGTGATACCTACGAGCAGTACGTC.

The chain employs TRBV10-3 and TRBJ2-7, with D possibly being TRBD1 (6 bases). V was clipped by 0 bases and J by 6 bases, with 15 bases between them. CDR1 and CDR2 (germline): ENHRY, SYGVKD. The CDR3 consists of 15 residues. The CDR3 protein is CAISESTGSVFEQYF. CDR3 DNA: TGTGCCATCAGTGAGTCGACAGGTTCGGTCTTCGAGCAGTACTTC.

The chain links TRBV5-1 to TRBJ2-3; 9 bases match TRBD2. Trimming cost V 4 bases and J 6 bases; bases outside gene matches: 9. The CDR3 contains 15 residues. Germline assignment: CDR1 SGHRS and CDR2 YFSETQ. The CDR3 here is CASSPGTSLGDTQYF. Written as DNA, the CDR3 is TGCGCCAGCAGCCCGGGGACTAGCCTTGGCGATACGCAGTATTTT. The whole variable domain, remainder taken from reference TRBV5-1 and TRBJ2-3, is KAGVTQTPRYLIKTRGQQVTLSCSPISGHRSVSWYQQTPGQGLQFLFEYFSETQRNKGNFPGRFSGRQFSNSRSEMNVSTLELGDSALYLCASSPGTSLGDTQYFGPGTRLTVL.

V gene TRBV10-3 combines with J gene TRBJ2-2, with D perhaps TRBD1 or TRBD2 (5 bases each). V lost 3 bases, J lost 4 bases, and 6 bases lay in between. Germline V CDR1 and CDR2: ENHRY, SYGVKD. The CDR3 has 13 residues. The CDR3 region is CAISDGTTGELFF. Written as DNA, the CDR3 is TGTGCCATCAGTGATGGGACCACCGGGGAGCTGTTTTTT.

The rearrangement uses TRBV19 and TRBJ2-1; D not resolved. V lost 3 bases and J 5 bases, leaving 11 bases between the germline ends. There are 14 residues in the CDR3. CDR1 and CDR2 (germline): LNHDA, SQIVND (reference sequence). CDR3 sequence (DNA): TGTGCCAGTAGTATGTTGGAACCCCACAATGAGCAGTTCTTC. Its protein is CASSMLEPHNEQFF.

The rearrangement joins TRBV2 to TRBJ1-4, with D possibly matching TRBD1 (6 bases). The CDR3 runs to 13 residues. Germline-derived CDR1 and CDR2 are SNHLY and FYNNEI. Trimming removed 11 bases from V and 5 bases from J, with 15 bases in between. Here the CDR3 DNA reads TGTGCCCTAAGGAGGACAGAGAATGAAAAACTGTTTTTT. It encodes CALRRTENEKLFF.

The chain links TRBV6-1 to TRBJ1-5; D gene uncertain. There are 18 residues in the CDR3. CDR1 is MNHNS, CDR2 SASEGT, per germline. The ends were cut back, 2 bases at V and 1 base at J, with 18 bases in the middle. Here the CDR3 reads CASSELPPTRWSNQPQHF. The CDR3 coding sequence is TGTGCCAGCAGTGAACTGCCTCCCACAAGGTGGAGCAATCAGCCCCAGCATTTT.

The chain is built from TRBV7-9 and TRBJ1-2, with D tentatively TRBD1 (5 bases). V lost 3 bases and J lost 8, with 16 bases in between. In germline, CDR1 is SEHNR, CDR2 FQNEAQ (reference sequence). CDR3 length equals 14 residues. The CDR3 DNA sequence: TGTGCCAGCAGCTTGGTGGTAGGGGCGGCAGGCTACACCTTC. It encodes CASSLVVGAAGYTF. Variable domain in full (rest from reference TRBV7-9 and TRBJ1-2): DTGVSQNPRHKITKRGQNVTFRCDPISEHNRLYWYRQTLGQGPEFLTYFQNEAQLEKSRLLSDRFSAERPKGSFSTLEIQRTEQGDSAMYLCASSLVVGAAGYTFGSGTRLTVV.

The count of this clone is one. The J gene is TRBJ1-3, the V gene TRBV15, with 9 nucleotides matching TRBD1. The germline V gene has CDR1 LNHNV and CDR2 YYDKDF (reference sequence). Trimming took 3 bases from V and 2 from J; bases not matched to a gene: 2. There are 15 residues in the CDR3. The CDR3 DNA is TGTGCCACCAGCAGGGACAGGGGCCCTGGAAACACCATATATTTT. Its translation is CATSRDRGPGNTIYF.

V and J are TRBV18 and TRBJ2-1; no definite D call. Germline V lookup: CDR1 KGHSH, CDR2 LQKENI. V lost 5 bases, J lost 8 bases, and 13 bases lay in between. The CDR3 runs 13 residues. The chain's CDR3 is CASSAMAGDEQFF. CDR3 sequence (DNA): TGTGCCAGCTCAGCCATGGCCGGCGATGAGCAGTTCTTC.

The chain couples TRBV15 to TRBJ2-3; a weak D match, TRBD2 (5 bases). This CDR3 contains 15 residues. CDR1 and CDR2 (germline): LNHNV, YYDKDF (reference sequence). V was trimmed by 0 bases and J by 2 bases, leaving 9 bases between them. The CDR3 DNA sequence: TGTGCCACCAGCAGAGATGGAGGAAACACAGATACGCAGTATTTT. As protein: CATSRDGGNTDTQYF.

This chain joins TRBV6-5 and TRBJ1-4; D is unresolved. Germline-derived CDR1 and CDR2 are MNHEY and SVGAGI. V was cut by 6 bases and J by 8 bases, with 19 bases left in between. The CDR3 contains 15 residues. Here the CDR3 DNA reads TGTGCCAGCAGCCAAGACACCCAGGTTCGGGAAAAACTGTTTTTT. Amino acids: CASSQDTQVREKLFF.

This chain joins TRBV5-1 and TRBJ2-5; TRBD1 aligns across 8 bases. The junction had 9 bases not matched to a gene; V was cut back by 5 bases and J by 3 bases. The CDR3 sequence is 15 residues long. Germline-derived CDR1 and CDR2 are SGHRS and YFSETQ. This CDR3 reads CASRPGGAKEETQYF. CDR3 in DNA: TGCGCCAGCAGACCAGGGGGCGCGAAGGAAGAGACCCAGTACTTC.

The chain links TRBV5-6 to TRBJ2-2; no definite D call. The V gene's germline CDR1 is SGHDT and CDR2 YYEEEE. CDR3 size: 16 residues. Trimming left V 1 base short and J 4 bases short, with 14 bases between. This CDR3 reads CASSLSSAILTGELFF. The CDR3 DNA reads TGTGCCAGCAGCTTGTCCAGTGCAATACTCACCGGGGAGCTGTTTTTT.

The chain joins TRBV28 to TRBJ2-7, with 7 bases aligning to TRBD1. Unmatched junction bases numbered 11, after V lost 6 bases and J lost 6 bases. CDR3 length: 14 amino acids. Looked up from germline, CDR1 is MDHEN and CDR2 is SYDVKM. The CDR3 here is CASRHPTTGVEQYV. CDR3 in DNA: TGTGCCAGCAGACATCCTACTACAGGGGTCGAGCAGTACGTC.

CDR3 in DNA: TGTGCCAGTAGTATAGCAGGGTCGGGCAATCAGCCCCAGCATTTT. Protein product: CASSIAGSGNQPQHF. This rearrangement joins TRBV19 to TRBJ1-5; D is perhaps TRBD1 (5 bases). The CDR3 covers 15 residues. The germline CDR1 and CDR2 sequences are LNHDA and SQIVND (reference sequence). V lost 1 base and J 2 bases, leaving 9 bases between the germline ends.